This entry describes one T cell receptor (beta chain). Antigen specificity is unknown. The sample belongs to a study of neoadjuvant anti-PD-1 for oral cavity cancer. Trimming took 2 bases from V and 5 from J, leaving 15 bases between them. Looked up from germline, CDR1 is ENHRY and CDR2 is SYGVKD. CDR3 length: 15 amino acids. Findings and limits, study-wide: Non-responders to neoadjuvant nivolumab had significantly more clonal PBMC T cells than responders.

PBMC libraries mostly used about 490 ng of input genomic DNA, with six replicates per sample. Profiling relied on immunoSEQ multiplex PCR, and the TCRdb table lists in-frame clones only, not all of them. The sample shows just over 65,000 clones, about 85% of them seen only once. As to time point: after neoadjuvant nivolumab, at surgical resection. These newly diagnosed stage II-IVA oral cavity squamous cell carcinoma patients had no prior systemic or radiation treatment. The source material was PBMCs, sampled after nivolumab (anti-PD-1) treatment. The V call is TRBV10-3, the J call TRBJ2-5; TRBD1 might be the D (5 bases). The clonotype was recovered from a person aged 35 to 85 with oral cavity squamous cell carcinoma. The CDR3 is CAISENQGIGETQYF. In DNA form, the CDR3 reads TGTGCCATCAGTGAGAACCAGGGTATCGGGGAGACCCAGTACTTC.